This is a list of T cell receptor beta chains from one sample in a study of OX40 agonist ivuxolimab in advanced cancers. Sequencing was performed with immunoSEQ multiplex PCR; in TCRdb, only in-frame clones are kept and a portion is missing. The sample includes fewer than 95,000 clones, under 95% seen only once; the top ten take 0.43%. The sample in question was CD4+ or CD8+ T cells sorted from blood, obtained in a trial of the OX40 agonist ivuxolimab. Receptors originate from an adult with an advanced solid tumor such as melanoma, head and neck, liver or kidney cancer. Each CDR3 is given with its conserved first and last residue. A D gene is named only where the DNA matches it firmly.

>11|TRBJ1-1|.|TRBV6-5
CATLSGGPAFF
>13|TRBJ2-1|.|TRBV5-1
CASSSLSDNEQFF
>15|TRBJ2-7|TRBD2|TRBV5-5
CASSFHLADPYEQYF
>17|TRBJ1-4|.|TRBV7-9
CASSTTLQRATNEKLFF
>13|TRBJ1-1|.|TRBV5-4
CASSLGRGDEAFF
>18|TRBJ2-1|TRBD2|TRBV6-4
CASTKGPPRRELSNEQFF
>19|TRBJ2-4|TRBD2|TRBV11-3
CASSFDGTSGGTGVNIQYF
>13|TRBJ1-1|.|TRBV5-4
CASSLGGTNEAFF
>17|TRBJ1-5|.|TRBV7-8
CASSFGPEDYSGQPQHF
>14|TRBJ2-7|TRBD2|TRBV19
CASSIGLAGYEQYF